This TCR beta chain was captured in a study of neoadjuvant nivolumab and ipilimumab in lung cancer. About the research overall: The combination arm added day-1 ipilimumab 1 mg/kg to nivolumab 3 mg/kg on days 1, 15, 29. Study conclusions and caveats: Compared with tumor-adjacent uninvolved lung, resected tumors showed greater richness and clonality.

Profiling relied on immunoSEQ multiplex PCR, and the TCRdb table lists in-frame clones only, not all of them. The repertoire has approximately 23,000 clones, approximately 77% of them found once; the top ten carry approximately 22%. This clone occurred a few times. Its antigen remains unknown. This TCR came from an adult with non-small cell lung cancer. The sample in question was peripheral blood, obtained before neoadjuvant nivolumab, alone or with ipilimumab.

The CDR3 sequence is CATRGWETQYF. The CDR3, as DNA: TGTGCCACCAGGGGGTGGGAGACCCAGTACTTC. The rearrangement links TRBV2 to TRBJ2-5, with 7 nucleotides matching TRBD1. Germline CDR1 reads SNHLY; CDR2 reads FYNNEI. The CDR3 runs 11 residues. With 10 bases clipped from V and 5 bases from J, the junction kept 4 bases outside the gene matches. The whole variable domain, remainder taken from reference TRBV2 and TRBJ2-5, is EPEVTQTPSHQVTQMGQEVILRCVPISNHLYFYWYRQILGQKVEFLVSFYNNEISEKSEIFDDQFSVERPDGSNFTLKIRSTKLEDSAMYFCATRGWETQYFGPGTRLLVL.